This TCR beta chain was identified in a study of cytomegalovirus exposure and HLA in healthy donors. Primers: 60 Vbeta forward and 13 Jbeta reverse. The data were produced by immunoSEQ multiplex PCR, yet TCRdb's version contains in-frame clones alone and is incomplete. The sample holds 150,000 or so clones, 60% to 85% seen once. CDR1 is SGHDT, CDR2 YYEEEE, per germline. The length of the CDR3 is 13 residues. With 4 bases removed from V and 9 bases from J, the gap between germline ends came to 17 bases. Regarding the study as a whole: Later on, a genetic analysis was performed. It linked a missense variant in DCLRE1C with V- and J-gene trimming of TCR beta.

On this clone: What it binds is unknown.

The source of this sequence is a man in his forties in good health and CMV-seropositive. The material sequenced was PBMCs. V usage is TRBV5-6 and J usage is TRBJ2-7; D might be TRBD1 (5 bases). The chain's CDR3 is CASSVPLSQGQYF. The CDR3, as DNA: TGTGCCAGCAGCGTTCCCCTTTCCCAGGGGCAGTACTTC.